This T cell receptor beta chain emerged from a study of shared clonotypes between healthy human individuals (dated by TCRdb to the early 2020s). General notes on the study: The cohort included a few men and a couple of women between 18 and 49 years of age. To estimate repertoire size and how much clonotype sharing occurs between individuals, the study deeply sequenced the blood TCR repertoires of 5 or 6 healthy adults. For each donor, CD4 naive and CD4 memory were each run on three plates, CD8 naive on two plates, and CD8 memory on one plate. Per donor, leukapheresis produced somewhere between about 0.94 and 9 billion PBMCs. To increase sequencing depth and limit assay-specific biases, different laboratories used diverse techniques to prepare libraries and sequence TCR repertoires.

The donors were healthy, HIV-negative adults with no recently reported acute infections or vaccinations. Every donor was a Caucasian adult living in Nashville, Tennessee, USA. Magnetic negative selection was used to enrich CD4+ T cells, after which naive cells were positively selected on CD45RA and the negative fraction became the memory subset. Blood was obtained by leukapheresis, after which PBMCs were separated by Ficoll-Histopaque density gradient centrifugation and cryopreserved in liquid nitrogen vapor phase. Analytical flow cytometry was used to check the purity and quantity of each magnetically sorted T cell population. Genomic DNA was isolated from each sorted fraction and quantified by UV absorbance on a Nanodrop 2000c. The paper as a whole reports these results and caveats: Clonotypes shared by all four sorted-subset donors showed higher generation probabilities than non-shared clonotypes. Based on pairwise subsampling, the degree of clonotype sharing among donors was expected to be affected by sequencing depth. When several donors were compared, the shared fraction of clonotypes was roughly 5% for naive CD4, approximately 3.5% for naive CD8, more than 2% for memory CD4, and 0.35% to 0.4% for memory CD8. Because the study included only a small number of donors, the genetic and exposure-history diversity represented was limited. Rarefaction of sorted-subset datasets indicated incomplete sequencing despite the large sequencing depth. Sampling was limited to blood, and TCR repertoires in tissue likely differ from TCR repertoires in blood. Larger estimated clonotype richness was generally found for naive subsets than for memory subsets.

Regarding this clone: Its antigen target is currently unknown. Base qualities are not recorded, but no much larger clone differs from it by a single base.

Using the deep immunoSEQ assay, TCR CDR3 regions were amplified from genomic DNA by multiplex PCR. Extracted genomic DNA from each cell subset was distributed evenly across all wells of several immunoSEQ 96-well plates, and each plate was treated as a replicate. Each replicate PCR for sorted subsets received roughly 200 ng genomic DNA, equal to tens of thousands of T cell genomes. The purified libraries were quantified using a Qubit 3.0 fluorometer, sized with a Bioanalyzer 2100, and then quantified again using the KAPA Library Quantification kit. Every immunoSEQ 96-well plate was sequenced on a dedicated single-read 150-cycle Illumina NextSeq 550 flow cell. Under the source paper's analysis protocol: Because the immunoSEQ output included only junctional sequences and no quality scores, the filtering could not be the same as the filtering used for full-length reads. To assign V/J genes and CDR3, sequences were annotated against IMGT germline references using PyIR, a Python wrapper for IgBLAST v1.9. Any read was removed if the V/J assignment was weak (E-value above 1e-6), the CDR3 was missing, or the read contained stop codons, out-of-frame junctions, or ambiguous translated residues. V3J clonotypes were defined as sequences sharing an identical inferred V gene, J gene, and CDR3 amino acid sequence. To compute the percentage overlap between repertoires, the number of shared unique clonotypes was divided by the size of the smaller repertoire. Three approaches were used to assess repertoire richness: RTK rarefaction, the Chao1 estimator, and Recon v2.1 estimates of unobserved clonotypes. OLGA was used to compute generation probabilities for all TCRbeta clonotypes that the gDNA method yielded from several donors. Held by TCRdb, this immuneACCESS table contains in-frame sequences only and omits some clones. Under half of the omission traces to an unresolved V gene where checked; the cause of the rest is unknown. V, J and clone size are taken as reported in that table, and D and trimming were inferred from the DNA itself. The sample yields roughly 220,000 clones; just over 65% were counted once. 8.5% to 14% of the sample lies in the top ten.

The germline V gene sets CDR1 to MDHEN and CDR2 to SYDVKM. Including cysteine and phenylalanine, the CDR3 has 15 amino acids. Only the CDR3 DNA stays, 45 bases, in frame from base 1. Deletion took 8 bases off V and 5 bases off J, with a span of 21 bases between the germline ends. The receptor was isolated from a man aged 25-45 years in good health. The V and J genes are TRBV28 and TRBJ1-2; the best D guess is TRBD1, with 6 bases matching. Specimen: memory CD4+ T cells sorted from blood. The cell subset or site label, read with the paper, signifies: CD45RA-negative fraction. At the DNA level, the sequence is TGTGCCAGCGGATTGGGGGGGGCGAGAGGTTATGGCTACACCTTC. Its amino acids are CASGLGGARGYGYTF.